Listed here are 28 T cell receptor beta chains from one sample, sequenced in a study of blood T cell repertoires in COVID-19. The method was immunoSEQ multiplex PCR; TCRdb's version includes in-frame clones alone and lacks a portion of them. The sample consists of approximately 69,000 clones, 80% to 90% of them appearing once. The specimen sequenced was peripheral blood. The source is a woman in her 70s with acute or convalescent COVID-19.

The chain combines TRBV6-1 with TRBJ1-5; a possible D gene is TRBD1 (5 bases). V gave up 1 base and J gave up 5 bases, with 9 bases separating them. Germline V gene sequence: CDR1 MNHNS, CDR2 SASEGT. The CDR3 length is 14 residues. CDR3 in amino acids: CASSEEFRDQPQHF. The CDR3 DNA follows: TGTGCCAGCAGTGAAGAATTCAGGGATCAGCCCCAGCATTTT.

CDR3 coding DNA: TGTGCCAGCAGTCGACAGTTAGCGGACACTGAAGCTTTCTTT. Encoded protein: CASSRQLADTEAFF. V usage is TRBV6-2 or TRBV6-3 and J usage is TRBJ1-1; TRBD1 is a possible D gene (5 bases). Between the trimmed V and J ends, which lost 5 bases and 3 bases, there was a span of 13 bases. The CDR3 has 14 residues. Germline V gene sequence: CDR1 MNHEY, CDR2 SVGEGT.

This clone was detected once. The V and J genes are TRBV29-1 and TRBJ2-1; perhaps TRBD2 as D (5 bases). The CDR3 has 14 amino acids. The V end was cut by 7 bases, the J end by 1 base, with 14 bases between. Per germline, CDR1 SQVTM and CDR2 ANQGSEA. CDR3 sequence: CSATGSVSYNEQFF. CDR3 nucleotides: TGCAGCGCGACGGGATCGGTGTCCTACAATGAGCAGTTCTTC.

This clone was found once. The gene calls are TRBV11-2 and TRBJ1-4, with D tentatively TRBD1 (5 bases). This CDR3 has 14 amino acids. Germline assignment: CDR1 SGHAT and CDR2 FQNNGV. Trimming took 3 bases from V and 3 from J, leaving 8 bases between them. The chain's CDR3 is CASSFRAPNEKLFF. The CDR3 DNA is TGTGCCAGCAGCTTCAGGGCTCCTAATGAAAAACTGTTTTTT.

This clone was picked up a small number of times. The rearrangement uses TRBV28 and TRBJ1-3; D ambiguous. This CDR3 region has 16 residues. The V gene lost 6 bases and the J gene lost 7 bases, with 22 bases spanning the gap. CDR1 is MDHEN and CDR2 is SYDVKM in the germline V gene. In nucleotides, the CDR3 is TGTGCCAGCAGCGGCCTAGTCGTGGCCATCTGGAACACCATATATTTT. Its translation: CASSGLVVAIWNTIYF.

This chain joins TRBV28 and TRBJ1-1, with 8 bases matching TRBD1. In germline, CDR1 is MDHEN, CDR2 SYDVKM. The CDR3 totals 13 residues. Trimming cost V 8 bases and J 0 bases; bases outside gene matches: 2. CDR3 region: CASVTGVNTEAFF. The CDR3 nucleotides read TGTGCCAGCGTGACAGGGGTGAACACTGAAGCTTTCTTT.

The chain couples TRBV30 to TRBJ1-1; TRBD1 agrees at 8 bases. This CDR3 has 17 amino acids. V was pared by 0 bases and J by 10 bases, with 19 bases of the junction left unmatched. Germline CDR1 and CDR2: GTSNPN and SVGIG (reference sequence). In DNA form, the CDR3 reads TGTGCCTGGAGTGTTAGCAGAAGGACAGGGCTTAACAGGGGAGCTTTCTTT. This codes for CAWSVSRRTGLNRGAFF.

V gene TRBV7-8 combines with J gene TRBJ2-7; 8 bases are a match to TRBD1. Germline CDR1 SGHVS, CDR2 FQNEAQ. Trimming at V came to 4 bases and at J to 0 bases, leaving 5 bases not matched to a gene. The CDR3 has 15 amino acids. CDR3 sequence: CASSSGTGSSYEQYF. CDR3 bases: TGTGCCAGCAGCTCGGGGACAGGAAGCTCCTACGAGCAGTACTTC.

CDR3 region: CATDRETQYF. The CDR3 DNA follows: TGTGCCACCGATAGAGAGACCCAGTACTTC. The chain has TRBV6-5 and TRBJ2-5, with D hard to call. There are 10 residues in the CDR3. Trimming took 10 bases from V and 4 from J, leaving 7 bases between them. Germline CDR1 is MNHEY and CDR2 is SVGAGI.

This clone was seen only once. The J gene is TRBJ1-1, the V gene TRBV11-3, with unresolved D. The CDR3 length is 12 residues. V was trimmed by 5 bases and J by 7 bases, leaving 11 bases between them. The germline V gene has CDR1 SGHNT and CDR2 YENEEA. This chain's CDR3 is CASSPKQLEAFF. In DNA form, the CDR3 reads TGTGCCAGCAGCCCCAAACAGCTTGAAGCTTTCTTT.

This clone came up once. This chain links TRBV11-3 with TRBJ2-3; unclear D gene. Looked up from germline, CDR1 is SGHNT and CDR2 is YENEEA. With 6 bases removed from V and 6 bases from J, the gap between germline ends came to 16 bases. CDR3 length: 14 amino acids. The CDR3 region is CASSRAYRSDTQYF. In DNA form, the CDR3 reads TGTGCCAGCAGTCGAGCCTATCGGAGCGATACGCAGTATTTT.

V usage is TRBV28 and J usage is TRBJ2-2; 9 bases fit TRBD1. CDR3 length equals 15 residues. Losses at the gene ends were 5 bases for V and 5 bases for J; bases not matched to a gene: 6. Germline CDR1 reads MDHEN; CDR2 reads SYDVKM. CDR3 bases: TGTGCCAGCAGTGAACAGGGGGCGGGGACCGGGGAGCTGTTTTTT. Translated, it gives CASSEQGAGTGELFF.

The chain employs TRBV6-5 and TRBJ1-2; 7 bases agree with TRBD1. Trimming cost V 0 bases and J 4 bases; bases outside gene matches: 8. The CDR3 runs to 16 residues. The germline V gene has CDR1 MNHEY and CDR2 SVGAGI. As DNA, the CDR3 is TGTGCCAGCAGTTACTCAAGGGACAGTAAGGGCTATGGCTACACCTTC. This gives the protein CASSYSRDSKGYGYTF.

The chain's CDR3 is CASSTGTGGETQYF. The CDR3 coding sequence is TGCGCCAGCAGCACCGGGACAGGGGGAGAGACCCAGTACTTC. This sequence joins TRBV5-1 and TRBJ2-5; TRBD1 matches 11 bases. Germline values: CDR1 SGHRS, CDR2 YFSETQ. Trimming at V came to 4 bases and at J to 4 bases, leaving 3 bases not matched to a gene. This CDR3 has 14 amino acids.

The chain couples TRBV19 to TRBJ1-5; 7 bases match TRBD1. CDR3 length: 16 residues. V was pared by 5 bases and J by 2 bases, with 9 bases of the junction left unmatched. Per germline, CDR1 LNHDA and CDR2 SQIVND (reference sequence). CDR3 bases: TGTGCCAGTAGTTCCCCCCAGGGGGTGGGCAATCAGCCCCAGCATTTT. Its translation is CASSSPQGVGNQPQHF.

The CDR3 sequence: CASSQGGRDRVGTEAFF. As DNA, the CDR3 is TGTGCCAGCAGCCAAGGTGGGAGGGATCGGGTGGGTACTGAAGCTTTCTTT. The rearrangement links TRBV3-1 (or the pseudogene TRBV3-2) to TRBJ1-1, with no clear D. This CDR3 is 17 amino acids long. Germline-derived CDR1 and CDR2 are LGHDT and YNNKEL (reference sequence). The ends were cut back, 1 base at V and 5 bases at J, with 20 bases in the middle.

CDR3 nucleotides: TGTGCCAGCAGCCGCGGTGGTTTTAACTATGGCTACACCTTC. This codes for CASSRGGFNYGYTF. This chain links TRBV14 with TRBJ1-2, with D unclear. The CDR3 is made up of 14 amino acids. The germline V gene encodes CDR1 SGHDN and CDR2 FVKESK. With 4 bases removed from V and 1 base from J, the gap between germline ends came to 10 bases. Looking up the rest from reference TRBV14 and TRBJ1-2 gives the full variable domain: EAGVTQFPSHSVIEKGQTVTLRCDPISGHDNLYWYRRVMGKEIKFLLHFVKESKQDESGMPNNRFLAERTGGTYSTLKVQPAELEDSGVYFCASSRGGFNYGYTFGSGTRLTVV.

The chain has TRBV3-1 (or the pseudogene TRBV3-2) and TRBJ2-7, with D possibly being TRBD2 (5 bases). Germline assignment: CDR1 LGHDT and CDR2 YNNKEL (reference sequence). The CDR3 runs 15 residues. With 1 base removed from V and 0 bases from J, the gap between germline ends came to 10 bases. CDR3 residues: CASSQVYDYSYEQYF. For the CDR3, the DNA is TGTGCCAGCAGCCAAGTGTACGACTACTCCTACGAGCAGTACTTC.

This chain links TRBV6-5 with TRBJ2-1, with 9 bases that match TRBD2. V was clipped by 7 bases and J by 2 bases; unmatched bases: 6. Germline-derived CDR1 and CDR2 are MNHEY and SVGAGI. The CDR3 is 15 amino acids. In DNA, the CDR3 is TGTGCCAGCACATTAGCGGGAGTTACCTACAATGAGCAGTTCTTC. Residues: CASTLAGVTYNEQFF.

The V and J genes are TRBV18 and TRBJ2-7; 7 positions match TRBD2. The CDR3 covers 14 residues. The trim removed 2 bases at V and 2 bases at J, leaving 3 bases unmatched. CDR1 is KGHSH and CDR2 is LQKENI in the germline V gene. DNA for the CDR3: TGTGCCAGCTCACCAGCTAGCGGTACCTACGAGCAGTACTTC. It is translated as CASSPASGTYEQYF.

This clone was detected many times. The chain uses TRBV7-2 and TRBJ2-3; D might be TRBD2 (6 bases). This CDR3 comprises 18 residues. V was shortened by 3 bases and J by 4 bases, with 23 bases between the two germline ends. Germline CDR1 SGHTA, CDR2 FQGNSA. The DNA for the CDR3 is TGTGCCAGCAGCTTCCGGGCAACACCCACACGACTAGCAGATACGCAGTATTTT. Translating gives CASSFRATPTRLADTQYF. Using reference TRBV7-2 and TRBJ2-3 for the parts outside the CDR3, the full variable domain is GAGVSQSPSNKVTEKGKDVELRCDPISGHTALYWYRQSLGQGLEFLIYFQGNSAPDKSGLPSDRFSAERTGGSVSTLTIQRTQQEDSAVYLCASSFRATPTRLADTQYFGPGTRLTVL.

The rearrangement joins TRBV11-3 to TRBJ2-5; a weak D match, TRBD2 (5 bases). The germline V gene has CDR1 SGHNT and CDR2 YENEEA. The CDR3 is 14 residues long. The V and J ends lost 4 bases and 4 bases respectively, with 13 bases between them. CDR3 in amino acids: CASSSGISRETQYF. Written as DNA, the CDR3 is TGTGCCAGCAGCTCCGGGATCAGCCGAGAGACCCAGTACTTC.

This clone was counted a few times. The chain joins TRBV5-1 to TRBJ1-4, with D perhaps matching TRBD1 (6 bases). Trimming pared 3 bases from V and 6 bases from J, leaving 18 bases between. There are 16 residues in the CDR3. CDR1 and CDR2 from the germline V gene are SGHRS and YFSETQ. The DNA of the CDR3 is TGCGCCAGCAGCTCGTTTAGGGGGGGCGCGGATGAAAAACTGTTTTTT. Its translation: CASSSFRGGADEKLFF. Supplemented by reference TRBV5-1 and TRBJ1-4, the full variable domain reads KAGVTQTPRYLIKTRGQQVTLSCSPISGHRSVSWYQQTPGQGLQFLFEYFSETQRNKGNFPGRFSGRQFSNSRSEMNVSTLELGDSALYLCASSSFRGGADEKLFFGSGTQLSVL.

This clone occurred many times. This chain joins TRBV11-2 and TRBJ1-1, with 8 positions matching TRBD1. This CDR3 is 15 amino acids long. CDR1 is SGHAT, CDR2 FQNNGV, per germline. V was clipped by 5 bases and J by 2 bases; unmatched bases: 7. The CDR3 protein is CASSMWTGRNTEAFF. Written as DNA, the CDR3 is TGTGCCAGCAGCATGTGGACAGGGAGAAACACTGAAGCTTTCTTT.

The sample holds a few counts of this clone. This sequence joins TRBV5-1 and TRBJ2-3; 8 bases agree with TRBD1. This CDR3 is built from 15 residues. J gave up 9 bases and V 3 bases, and 12 bases lay outside the gene matches. Germline CDR1 SGHRS, CDR2 YFSETQ. CDR3 DNA: TGCGCCAGCAGCTGGGGGACAGGCGACAGGGTGACGCAGTATTTT. Translating gives CASSWGTGDRVTQYF.

The rearrangement joins TRBV6-1 to TRBJ1-1; no definite D call. V was shortened by 0 bases and J by 5 bases, with 7 bases between the two germline ends. The length of the CDR3 is 13 residues. CDR1 is MNHNS and CDR2 is SASEGT in the germline V gene. CDR3 DNA sequence: TGTGCCAGCAGTGAAGCGGAGACTACTGAAGCTTTCTTT. Protein sequence: CASSEAETTEAFF.

The chain carries TRBV27 and TRBJ2-7, with 7 positions matching TRBD2. Germline CDR1 is MNHEY and CDR2 is SMNVEV (reference sequence). J lost 2 bases, V lost 3 bases, and 10 bases had no gene match. This CDR3 is built from 16 residues. The CDR3 DNA reads TGTGCCAGCAGTTTCTCCCTCTTCCGGGAGGCCTACGAGCAGTACTTC. Its translation is CASSFSLFREAYEQYF.

The chain joins TRBV28 to TRBJ2-7; 12 bases are a match to TRBD2. V was pared by 9 bases and J by 0 bases, with 15 bases of the junction left unmatched. The CDR3 loop spans 18 amino acids. Germline assignment: CDR1 MDHEN and CDR2 SYDVKM. CDR3 bases: TGTGCCAGTAGAGGGGTAGGGGCGACTAGCGGGAGCTCCTACGAGCAGTACTTC. Its protein product is CASRGVGATSGSSYEQYF.